A selection of T cell receptor beta chains follows, all from one sample in a study of type 1 and type 2 diabetes patients. One entry per CDR3 protein results from TCRdb running MiXCR on the multiplex PCR reads. The sample includes some 250,000 distinct CDR3 sequences, more than 45% of them seen just once. Sequences were obtained from peripheral blood mononuclear cells (PBMCs). These receptors were taken from a man aged 18 to 30 with type 2 diabetes. Each CDR3 is given without its conserved first and last residue. Size is stated for part of the rows, as once, few or many counts, or as a class when the clone is expanded.

clone_size: -; v_call: TRBV19; j_call: TRBJ2-7; cdr3_aa: ASSPNQGQGSYEQY
clone_size: many; v_call: TRBV10-2; j_call: TRBJ1-2; cdr3_aa: ASSESEVLYGYT
clone_size: -; v_call: TRBV10-2; j_call: TRBJ2-2; cdr3_aa: ASTSRAGELF
clone_size: -; v_call: TRBV2; j_call: TRBJ2-7; cdr3_aa: ASSFSSSYEQY
clone_size: many; v_call: TRBV20-1; j_call: TRBJ2-7; cdr3_aa: SAHAYEQY
clone_size: -; v_call: TRBV29-1; j_call: TRBJ2-7; cdr3_aa: SAGGTDYEQY
clone_size: -; v_call: TRBV6-1; j_call: TRBJ2-7; cdr3_aa: ASSWGTSGSLLLYEQY
clone_size: -; v_call: TRBV2; j_call: TRBJ2-5; cdr3_aa: ASSAGGGERETQY
clone_size: -; v_call: TRBV15; j_call: TRBJ1-5; cdr3_aa: ATSSEISGMGGQPQH
clone_size: -; v_call: TRBV7-9; j_call: TRBJ2-7; cdr3_aa: ASIQGAGIGYEQY
clone_size: -; v_call: TRBV2; j_call: TRBJ1-1; cdr3_aa: ATTPQGITEAF
clone_size: once; v_call: TRBV2; j_call: TRBJ2-5; cdr3_aa: ASRASGSWETQY
clone_size: many; v_call: TRBV25-1; j_call: TRBJ2-7; cdr3_aa: ASSDAYEQY
clone_size: many; v_call: TRBV25-1; j_call: TRBJ2-7; cdr3_aa: ASSLGQGNHEQY
clone_size: few; v_call: TRBV7-9; j_call: TRBJ1-1; cdr3_aa: ASSQGGTERL
clone_size: -; v_call: TRBV2; j_call: TRBJ1-6; cdr3_aa: ASSLLPGPSPLH